This T cell receptor beta chain is from a study of blood T cell repertoires in COVID-19. Here immunoSEQ multiplex PCR was the method, and the copy in TCRdb shows in-frame clones only, minus some. This table has hundreds of thousands of clones, about 80% appearing once. This CDR3 spans 15 amino acids. CDR1 is SGHTA and CDR2 is FQGTGA in the germline V gene. Trimming cost V 2 bases and J 7 bases; bases outside gene matches: 10. This chain links TRBV7-3 with TRBJ1-1, with TRBD1 identical over 7 bases. This clonotype was obtained from a woman older than 75 with acute or convalescent COVID-19. The source material was peripheral blood. The CDR3 nucleotides read TGTGCCAGCAGCTTAGGCCAGGGGGGTGCTGGTGAAGCTTTCTTT. This encodes CASSLGQGGAGEAFF.